These 11 T cell receptor beta chains were all obtained from the same sample, sequenced in a study of cytomegalovirus exposure and HLA in healthy donors. PCR amplification relied on 60 Vbeta primers (plus 13 Jbeta primers). Some clones are missing from TCRdb's copy, which holds only in-frame ones; the method was immunoSEQ multiplex PCR. The sample lists roughly 110,000 clones, 55% to 70% occurring once. Sequencing input: PBMCs. These receptors all come from a woman aged 30 to 39 in good health and CMV-seronegative.

This chain joins TRBV7-9 and TRBJ2-3; 12 bases line up with TRBD2. Germline lookup yields CDR1 SEHNR and CDR2 FQNEAQ (reference sequence). J lost 7 bases, V lost 0 bases, and 11 bases had no gene match. The CDR3 totals 18 residues. The CDR3 is CASSLAALTSGRSNTQYF. The CDR3 DNA is TGTGCCAGCAGCTTAGCGGCCTTAACTAGCGGGAGGTCGAATACGCAGTATTTT.

This clone appeared a few times. This sequence joins TRBV6-5 and TRBJ1-1; no definite D call. This CDR3 spans 15 amino acids. Germline V gives CDR1 MNHEY, CDR2 SVGAGI. V lost 0 bases, J lost 5 bases, and 13 bases lay in between. The CDR3 DNA follows: TGTGCCAGCAGTTACTCATTAAGGCCGGGGACTGAAGCTTTCTTT. The encoded protein is CASSYSLRPGTEAFF.

V and J are TRBV6-9 and TRBJ1-1; D possibly corresponds to TRBD1 (6 bases). The CDR3 consists of 16 residues. CDR1 and CDR2 (germline): MNHGY, SVAAGI. Deletions cut 6 bases from V and 5 bases from J, with 22 bases between. The CDR3 DNA reads as TGTGCCAGCAGAGTATCGGATTACAGGGTCCCAACTGAAGCTTTCTTT. Its translation is CASRVSDYRVPTEAFF.

The rearrangement joins TRBV7-2 to TRBJ1-1; 7 bases fit TRBD1. This CDR3 has 14 amino acids. Losses at the gene ends were 4 bases for V and 5 bases for J; bases not matched to a gene: 7. CDR1 SGHTA and CDR2 FQGNSA come from the germline V gene. The CDR3 loop reads CASSSWTGETEAFF. CDR3 sequence (DNA): TGTGCCAGCAGCTCCTGGACAGGAGAAACTGAAGCTTTCTTT.

Notes on this clone: One junction end does not reproduce the germline sequence, and a read error may be involved. The chain has TRBV7-7 and TRBJ1-1; D is unresolved. Germline V gives CDR1 SSHAT, CDR2 FNYEAQ (reference sequence). The CDR3 is made up of 13 amino acids. The CDR3 reads CASSLRVETEAFF. DNA for the CDR3: TGTGCTAGCAGCTTACGGGTTGAGACTGAAGCTTTCTTT.

This clone is a singleton in its sample. V gene TRBV27 combines with J gene TRBJ2-1; 8 nucleotides agree with TRBD1. The trim removed 4 bases at V and 0 bases at J, leaving 8 bases unmatched. Germline V gene lookup returns CDR1 MNHEY and CDR2 SMNVEV (reference sequence). The CDR3 totals 17 residues. Here the CDR3 reads CASSSRTGRSSYNEQFF. The CDR3 nucleotides read TGTGCCAGCAGTTCCCGGACAGGGAGAAGCTCCTACAATGAGCAGTTCTTC.

This chain joins TRBV19 and TRBJ2-7; D is possibly TRBD2 (6 bases). The CDR3 runs 16 residues. The germline V gene has CDR1 LNHDA and CDR2 SQIVND (reference sequence). Trimming took off 3 bases at V and 4 bases at J, with 19 bases between the two ends. The CDR3, as DNA: TGTGCCAGTAGTATCGGCGGGGCGGCCCCCTTTTACGAGCAGTACTTC. Translation gives CASSIGGAAPFYEQYF.

The V gene is TRBV28, the J gene TRBJ1-4; TRBD1 might be the D (5 bases). The CDR3 is made up of 16 amino acids. The germline V and J ends were trimmed by 6 bases and 8 bases, with 22 bases remaining between them. From germline, CDR1 is MDHEN and CDR2 SYDVKM. For the CDR3, the DNA is TGTGCCAGCAGGGAGGGTGGGGCAGTTGGGCCCGAAAAACTGTTTTTT. Translation: CASREGGAVGPEKLFF.

The V and J genes are TRBV2 and TRBJ2-2; a possible D gene is TRBD2 (5 bases). The CDR3 has 15 amino acids. The ends were cut back, 5 bases at V and 0 bases at J, with 10 bases in the middle. The germline V gene encodes CDR1 SNHLY and CDR2 FYNNEI. The DNA of the CDR3 is TGTGCCAGCAGTAGCAGACTATCGAACACCGGGGAGCTGTTTTTT. Encoded protein: CASSSRLSNTGELFF.

In this sample, this clone is medium-sized. The rearrangement uses TRBV4-3 and TRBJ2-6; 7 bases agree with TRBD1. The CDR3 is 17 amino acids. V shed 0 bases, J shed 0 bases, and the junction held 2 bases outside the gene matches. CDR1 LGHNA and CDR2 YSLEER come from the germline V gene. The CDR3 nucleotides read TGCGCCAGCAGCCAAGAAGGGACAGCCTCTGGGGCCAACGTCCTGACTTTC. It codes for CASSQEGTASGANVLTF.

The V and J genes are TRBV27 and TRBJ2-7; maybe TRBD2 (5 bases). Trimming took 7 bases from V and 2 from J, leaving 12 bases between them. CDR1 and CDR2 (germline): MNHEY, SMNVEV (reference sequence). This CDR3 spans 13 amino acids. The CDR3 reads CASNAGSTYEQYF. The CDR3 region has the DNA TGTGCCAGCAATGCGGGTTCAACCTACGAGCAGTACTTC.